This TCR beta chain was sequenced during a study of PD-L1 blockade in urothelial cancer. Study findings and constraints: In blood at 3 weeks, tumor-associated clones expanded more among patients with durable benefit.

With V trimmed by 5 bases and J by 6 bases, 13 bases remained unmatched. The CDR3 is 16 amino acids. Per the germline V gene, CDR1 is SGHAT and CDR2 is FQNNGV. Urothelial carcinoma, locally advanced or metastatic, affected the patients. As for this clone: What it binds is not known.

Some clones are missing from TCRdb's copy, which holds only in-frame ones; the method was immunoSEQ multiplex PCR. Of some 84,000 clones in the sample, around 90% were seen once. V is TRBV11-2 and J is TRBJ1-5; 7 bases agree with TRBD1. This receptor was taken from a woman in her seventies with urothelial cancer. The sequencing used PBMCs, collected around atezolizumab (anti-PD-L1) treatment. CDR3 sequence reads: CASSQHRGLLSQPQHF. CDR3 nucleotides: TGTGCCAGCAGCCAGCACAGGGGTTTGTTAAGTCAGCCCCAGCATTTT.